These 4 T cell receptor beta chains were sequenced from one sample in a study of T cells in women clearing cervical HPV infection. Using immunoSEQ multiplex PCR, the repertoire was profiled, and TCRdb retains in-frame clones only, with some absent. The listing contains under 30,000 clones. Input material: blood buffy coat. The origin of the receptors is a woman between 18 and 70 years old with a cervical HPV16 infection that either progressed to CIN3+ or cleared (not recorded which).

With regard to this clone: The read falls 3 residues short of the CDR3 end, and the missing part is taken from the germline J gene. J is TRBJ2-7 and V is TRBV5-1, with TRBD1 matching 8 bases. Germline values: CDR1 SGHRS, CDR2 YFSETQ. The V and J ends lost 2 bases and 5 bases, in that order; junction bases with no gene match: 6. This CDR3 comprises 14 residues. The CDR3: CASSLGQGAHEQYF. CDR3 bases read: TGCGCCAGCAGCTTAGGACAGGGTGCCCACGAG.

On this clone: With the read ending 3 residues before the CDR3 end, the germline J gene is used to fill in that end. The chain employs TRBV6-2 or TRBV6-3 and TRBJ1-5; possibly TRBD1 for D (5 bases). The CDR3 totals 14 residues. V gave up 6 bases and J gave up 5 bases, with 14 bases separating them. Per the germline V gene, CDR1 is MNHEY and CDR2 is SVGEGT. CDR3 bases read: TGTGCCAGCAGGGGCAGGGCCCAGGATCAGCCC. Translation gives CASRGRAQDQP. The entire CDR3 protein reads CASRGRAQDQPQHF.

With respect to this clone: The read stops 3 residues short of the end of the CDR3; the missing end is completed from the germline J gene. This chain connects TRBV5-6 to TRBJ2-3; no clear D gene. The CDR3 length is 14 residues. CDR1 and CDR2 (germline): SGHDT, YYEEEE. Trimming removed 1 base at V and 0 bases at J, with 6 bases between. Incomplete CDR3 DNA: TGTGCCAGCAGCTTGAGAACAAGCACAGATACG. Its translation: CASSLRTSTDT. The CDR3 as a whole reads CASSLRTSTDTQYF. The full variable domain, its missing parts supplied by reference TRBV5-6 and TRBJ2-3, is DAGVTQSPTHLIKTRGQQVTLRCSPKSGHDTVSWYQQALGQGPQFIFQYYEEEERQRGNFPDRFSGHQFPNYSSELNVNALLLGDSALYLCASSLRTSTDTQYFGPGTRLTVL.

For this clone: The sequence runs out 3 residues before the end of the CDR3; the remainder is reconstructed from the germline J gene. The chain carries TRBV18 and TRBJ2-5, with 10 bases aligning to TRBD2. In germline, CDR1 is KGHSH, CDR2 LQKENI. This CDR3 spans 16 amino acids. CDR3 bases read: TGTGCCAGCTCACCGGCTAGCGGGAGTAGTGCAAATACC. It is translated as CASSPASGSSANT. The whole CDR3 protein is CASSPASGSSANTQYF.